This note documents a single TCR beta chain sequence. Other DNA sequences in the same sample also yield this CDR3. This sample stems from a study of blood T cell repertoires in COVID-19. The overall study: Donors in the United States, Italy and Spain gave samples during acute or convalescent COVID-19.

CDR1 is SGHNT and CDR2 is YYREEE in the germline V gene (reference sequence). The CDR3 is 13 residues long. The ends were cut back, 0 bases at V and 8 bases at J, with 9 bases in the middle. Authors' data handling: Amplifying reference gene primers gave estimates of nucleated cell counts. Only in-frame clones appear in the TCRdb table, and some are missing; sequencing was by immunoSEQ multiplex PCR. V and J calls plus clone size are reproduced from that table; the DNA served to infer D and trimming. The table lists 200,000 or so clones, approximately 84% of them singletons, with about 6.9% in the top ten.

Material for sequencing was peripheral blood. The TCR comes from a human donor with acute or convalescent COVID-19. The donor label of this sample is uncertain. The genes are TRBV5-4 and TRBJ2-1; TRBD2 is a possible D gene (6 bases). CDR3 DNA sequence: TGTGCCAGCAGCTTGGGGCTAGCGTATGAGCAGTTCTTC. Translation: CASSLGLAYEQFF.